This T cell receptor beta chain came from a study of CD8 T cells in Susac syndrome. RNA in amounts of about 0.5 to 1 ug was reverse transcribed with random hexamers. TCRdb ran MiXCR on the immunoSEQ multiplex PCR reads and lists one entry per CDR3 protein. This sample yields roughly 200,000 distinct CDR3 sequences, of which about 95% are seen a single time; 0.16% belongs to the top ten. The CDR3 totals 12 residues. V lost 4 bases, J lost 6 bases, and 6 bases lay in between. Germline assignment: CDR1 SGHAT and CDR2 FQDESV (reference sequence). The sequenced material came from CD8+ T cells from PBMCs. V and J are TRBV11-1 and TRBJ2-2; no firm D call. This TCR came from a human donor with multiple sclerosis. Written as DNA, the CDR3 is TGTGCCAGCAGCTCTTTCCCCGGGGAGCTGTTTTTT. Its translation is CASSSFPGELFF.